This T cell receptor (beta chain) was sequenced during a study of cytomegalovirus exposure and HLA in healthy donors. Study-level background: A later analysis reported the same platform for the 120 validation repertoires and the 500 to 750 first-cohort repertoires.

Germline values: CDR1 SGHAT, CDR2 FQDESV (reference sequence). The V and J ends lost 4 bases and 3 bases respectively, with 16 bases between them. This CDR3 is built from 15 residues. The donors were part of the validation cohort of over a hundred subjects. That cohort was separate from the first cohort, which comprised 670 or so subjects. This clone has just one count. Some clones are missing from TCRdb's copy, which holds only in-frame ones; the method was immunoSEQ multiplex PCR. Here the sample spans 65,000 to 75,000 clones, nearly 95% being singletons. The chain recombines TRBV11-1 with TRBJ2-7; D perhaps matches TRBD1 (6 bases). Sample: PBMCs. The clonotype originates from a man younger than 35 in good health and CMV-seropositive. The CDR3 spells CASSSEYRADYEQYF. CDR3 coding DNA: TGTGCCAGCAGCTCTGAATACAGGGCAGACTACGAGCAGTACTTC.